Each of the 21 T cell receptor beta chains below was sequenced from the same sample in a study of identical twins. Each CDR3 protein gets one entry after TCRdb re-called the 5' RACE reads with MiXCR. The table has roughly 630,000 distinct CDR3 sequences, just over 7% seen once; the top ten hold roughly 1.6%. The same sample was also studied in work on yellow fever vaccine responses in identical twins.

The specimen sequenced was PBMCs. The receptor source for this set is a woman younger than 30 in good health.

This clonotype showed up many times. The chain recombines TRBV15 with TRBJ2-4, with TRBD2 as a possible D gene (7 bases). CDR3 length equals 16 residues. The germline CDR1 and CDR2 sequences are LNHNV and YYDKDF (reference sequence). Trimming removed 1 base at V and 2 bases at J, with 12 bases between. The CDR3 nucleotides read TGTGCCACCAGCAGAGGGGGGGGCCTGACCAAAAACATTCAGTACTTC. It translates to CATSRGGGLTKNIQYF.

This clonotype has just a few counts. The chain carries TRBV20-1 and TRBJ2-3; no clear D gene. Looked up from germline, CDR1 is DFQATT and CDR2 is SNEGSKA (reference sequence). CDR3 length: 15 residues. Trimming shortened V by 3 bases and J by 2 bases, and 15 bases separated the two germline ends. The CDR3 DNA follows: TGCAGTGCTAGTAGGTCAGTGGCGCCCACAGATACGCAGTATTTT. Encoded protein: CSASRSVAPTDTQYF.

The V gene is TRBV5-1, the J gene TRBJ2-1; 10 bases fit TRBD1. The germline V gene encodes CDR1 SGHRS and CDR2 YFSETQ. The CDR3 totals 11 residues. V dropped 5 bases and J dropped 15; count of bases not matched to a gene: 5. DNA of the CDR3: TGCGCCAGCAGGACAGGGGGCCAGCCGTTCTTC. As protein: CASRTGGQPFF.

This clonotype was detected a few times. The chain recombines TRBV28 with TRBJ2-7, with D unresolved. Per the germline V gene, CDR1 is MDHEN and CDR2 is SYDVKM. The CDR3 covers 14 residues. The V end was cut by 3 bases, the J end by 4 bases, with 13 bases between. CDR3 sequence (DNA): TGTGCCAGCAGTTTCGGCGTAGGCGCGTACGAGCAGTACGTC. As protein: CASSFGVGAYEQYV.

This clonotype appeared a few times. The V and J genes are TRBV12-3 or TRBV12-4 and TRBJ2-3; no definite D call. The V end was cut by 2 bases, the J end by 2 bases, with 11 bases between. The CDR3 extends over 15 amino acids. The CDR3 DNA follows: TGTGCCAGCAGTTTATTGGCCATTTCCACAGATACGCAGTATTTT. This gives the protein CASSLLAISTDTQYF.

There are many counts of this clonotype. V usage is TRBV27 and J usage is TRBJ1-6, with 9 bases fitting TRBD1. Unmatched junction bases numbered 6, after V lost 6 bases and J lost 6 bases. Germline CDR1 is MNHEY and CDR2 is SMNVEV (reference sequence). There are 15 residues in the CDR3. The CDR3 nucleotides are TGTGCCAGCAGACAAAAGGACAGGGGTAATTCACCCCTCCACTTT. Translated: CASRQKDRGNSPLHF.

This clonotype was counted many times. The V and J genes are TRBV7-2 and TRBJ2-1, with TRBD1 matching 7 bases. Germline CDR1 and CDR2: SGHTA and FQGNSA. The CDR3 runs to 12 residues. The J segment lost 5 bases and the V segment lost 5 bases, leaving 0 bases of the junction unmatched. CDR3 in amino acids: CASSDRDNEQFF. The DNA of the CDR3 is TGTGCCAGCAGCGACAGGGACAATGAGCAGTTCTTC.

This clonotype appeared a few times. The chain is built from TRBV12-3 or TRBV12-4 and TRBJ2-7; D is unresolved. This CDR3 comprises 13 residues. The V gene lost 3 bases and the J gene lost 5 bases, with 11 bases spanning the gap. CDR3: CASSFRSMDEQYF. In DNA form, the CDR3 reads TGTGCCAGCAGTTTTAGGAGCATGGACGAGCAGTACTTC.

V usage is TRBV25-1 and J usage is TRBJ1-4, with no clear D. V was shortened by 3 bases and J by 3 bases, with 8 bases between the two germline ends. There are 14 residues in the CDR3. Per the germline V gene, CDR1 is MGHDK and CDR2 is SYGVNS. This CDR3 reads CASSDEGPNEKLFF. DNA for the CDR3: TGTGCCAGCAGTGACGAGGGTCCTAATGAAAAACTGTTTTTT. Supplemented by reference TRBV25-1 and TRBJ1-4, the full variable domain reads EADIYQTPRYLVIGTGKKITLECSQTMGHDKMYWYQQDPGMELHLIHYSYGVNSTEKGDLSSESTVSRIRTEHFPLTLESARPSHTSQYLCASSDEGPNEKLFFGSGTQLSVL.

The rearrangement uses TRBV10-3 and TRBJ2-5; D may be TRBD2 (6 bases). Trimming stripped 4 bases from V and 5 bases from J, with 11 bases between. The germline gives CDR1 ENHRY, CDR2 SYGVKD. The CDR3 runs to 13 residues. In nucleotides, the CDR3 is TGTGCCATCAGTGGTACTAGCACGGAGACCCAGTACTTC. It is translated as CAISGTSTETQYF.

This clonotype appeared many times. The chain uses TRBV20-1 and TRBJ2-1; maybe TRBD2 (5 bases). The germline V and J ends were trimmed by 3 bases and 0 bases, with 15 bases remaining between them. The CDR3 runs to 16 residues. CDR1 is DFQATT, CDR2 SNEGSKA, per germline (reference sequence). DNA of the CDR3: TGCAGTGCTAGGCGGGCTATAGGGAGCTCCTACAATGAGCAGTTCTTC. It encodes CSARRAIGSSYNEQFF.

This clonotype was counted at least ten times. The chain recombines TRBV20-1 with TRBJ2-2; the match to TRBD2 covers 8 bases. Germline V gene sequence: CDR1 DFQATT, CDR2 SNEGSKA (reference sequence). The V gene end was trimmed by 2 bases and the J gene end by 7 bases; junction bases not matched to a gene: 0. CDR3 length: 12 residues. Here the CDR3 DNA reads TGCAGTGCTAGACTAGCGGGCGGGGAGCTGTTTTTT. Amino acid sequence: CSARLAGGELFF.

A few counts support this clonotype. The gene calls are TRBV4-1 and TRBJ1-2; D possibly corresponds to TRBD1 (5 bases). CDR1 and CDR2 from the germline V gene are MGHRA and YSYEKL. The ends were cut back, 1 base at V and 3 bases at J, with 9 bases in the middle. The CDR3 has 14 residues. DNA for the CDR3: TGCGCCAGCAGCCAAGGGGTGGGGGACTATGGCTACACCTTC. It is translated as CASSQGVGDYGYTF.

This clonotype was counted only a few times. This chain connects TRBV7-9 to TRBJ2-3, with D perhaps TRBD1 or TRBD2 (7 bases each). Germline CDR1 SEHNR, CDR2 FQNEAQ (reference sequence). Trimming removed 4 bases at V and 6 bases at J, with 11 bases between. The CDR3 loop spans 13 amino acids. The chain's CDR3 is CASSSQGGDTQYF. As DNA, the CDR3 is TGTGCCAGCAGCTCCCAGGGGGGGGATACGCAGTATTTT.

This clonotype was observed a few times. This rearrangement joins TRBV20-1 to TRBJ2-2; maybe TRBD1 (6 bases). Per the germline V gene, CDR1 is DFQATT and CDR2 is SNEGSKA (reference sequence). Trimming stripped 3 bases from V and 6 bases from J, with 11 bases between. This CDR3 contains 13 residues. In DNA, the CDR3 is TGCAGTGCTAGGATGGGGGCGGCCGGGGAGCTGTTTTTT. This gives the protein CSARMGAAGELFF.

This clonotype was counted only a few times. The V and J genes are TRBV11-2 and TRBJ2-5; 7 bases align to TRBD2. The CDR3 covers 15 residues. The V segment lost 1 base and the J segment 1 base; nucleotides outside the gene matches: 3. CDR1 is SGHAT, CDR2 FQNNGV, per germline. Here the CDR3 reads CASSLGASGQETQYF. DNA for the CDR3: TGTGCCAGCAGCTTAGGGGCTAGCGGCCAAGAGACCCAGTACTTC.

This clonotype showed up many times. This chain uses TRBV27 with TRBJ2-7; 14 bases map to TRBD2. Losses at the gene ends were 10 bases for V and 6 bases for J; bases not matched to a gene: 5. CDR1 is MNHEY, CDR2 SMNVEV, per germline (reference sequence). CDR3 size: 13 residues. DNA of the CDR3: TGTGCCACCGGGACTAGCGGGAGTATCGAGCAGTACTTC. It encodes CATGTSGSIEQYF.

This clonotype was detected ten times or more. The J gene is TRBJ2-5, the V gene TRBV12-3 or TRBV12-4; unclear D gene. The CDR3 length is 15 residues. V lost 7 bases and J lost 3, with 18 bases in between. For the CDR3, the DNA is TGTGCCAGCACCCCCCTCGAGGCGGCAAAAGAGACCCAGTACTTC. It is translated as CASTPLEAAKETQYF.

This clonotype was counted a few times. This chain connects TRBV12-3 or TRBV12-4 to TRBJ1-4; D not resolved. V lost 5 bases and J 7 bases, leaving 8 bases between the germline ends. The CDR3 consists of 12 residues. The CDR3 region has the DNA TGTGCCAGCAGTATACTAGGTGAAAAACTGTTTTTT. Translated: CASSILGEKLFF.

This clonotype occurred many times. The chain joins TRBV5-1 to TRBJ2-1; 11 positions match TRBD1. Germline values: CDR1 SGHRS, CDR2 YFSETQ. The junction had 13 bases not matched to a gene; V was cut back by 4 bases and J by 16 bases. The CDR3 consists of 14 residues. CDR3 residues: CASSPKVGQGVSFF. The CDR3 region has the DNA TGCGCCAGCAGCCCAAAGGTGGGACAGGGGGTTTCTTTCTTC. The complete variable domain, with remaining parts taken from reference TRBV5-1 and TRBJ2-1, reads KAGVTQTPRYLIKTRGQQVTLSCSPISGHRSVSWYQQTPGQGLQFLFEYFSETQRNKGNFPGRFSGRQFSNSRSEMNVSTLELGDSALYLCASSPKVGQGVSFFGPGTRLTVL.

This clonotype was observed a handful of times. The chain recombines TRBV27 with TRBJ2-7; D is perhaps TRBD1 or TRBD2 (5 bases each). Trimming removed 5 bases at V and 2 bases at J, with 22 bases between. Germline CDR1 reads MNHEY; CDR2 reads SMNVEV (reference sequence). The CDR3 length is 17 residues. CDR3 sequence (DNA): TGTGCCAGCAGTCGTCACTGGAGCGAGATGGGGGCCTACGAGCAGTACTTC. The encoded protein is CASSRHWSEMGAYEQYF.